This TCR beta chain was sequenced for a study of blood T cell repertoires in COVID-19. The table came from immunoSEQ multiplex PCR; TCRdb's copy has only in-frame clones and leaves some out. The sample lists around 370,000 clones, 88% occurring once. Germline V gene data show CDR1 as LGHNA and CDR2 as YSLEER. V lost 0 bases to trimming and J lost 6 bases; unmatched junction nucleotides: 5. There are 16 residues in the CDR3. The genes are TRBV4-3 and TRBJ1-6; TRBD1 matches at 7 bases. The sequence derives from a woman between 18 and 29 years old who had recovered from COVID-19. The sample taken for sequencing was PBMCs or T cells enriched from blood (not recorded which). CDR3 DNA: TGCGCCAGCAGCCAAGATTGGGCAGGGGGTAATTCACCCCTCCACTTT. This codes for CASSQDWAGGNSPLHF.